These T cell receptor beta chains were read from a single sample in a study of blood T cell repertoires in COVID-19. The protocol was immunoSEQ multiplex PCR, while the TCRdb copy is restricted to in-frame clones and leaves out a portion. Of about 110,000 clones in the sample, about 81% were seen once. The sample consisted of peripheral blood. These receptors were collected from a man between 65 and 85 years old with acute or convalescent COVID-19. Both conserved end residues are part of each CDR3. The D gene is left open where the match is weak. A row's size may be missing; if present it is once, few, many or a size class.

TRBJ2-2,NA,NA,TRBV7-6,TGTGCCAGCCCTAACAAGGGAGCTGCCACCGGGGAGCTGTTTTTT,CASPNKGAATGELFF
TRBJ2-2,NA,TRBD1,TRBV6-5,TGTGCCAGCAGTTTCCAGGGGGATCGTGGCACCGGGGAGCTGTTTTTT,CASSFQGDRGTGELFF
TRBJ2-1,NA,TRBD2,TRBV5-1,TGCGCCAGCAGCTTGGCCGGGGCTAGCGGGAGGAATGAGCAGTTCTTC,CASSLAGASGRNEQFF
TRBJ2-7,NA,NA,TRBV19,TGTGCCAGTAGTATAACCGGGACTGCCACCAGCGGGCAGTACTTC,CASSITGTATSGQYF
TRBJ1-2,few,TRBD1,TRBV28,TGTGCCAGCAAGCTCGAGACAGGGCCTGGCTACACCTTC,CASKLETGPGYTF
TRBJ1-2,few,NA,TRBV12-3/TRBV12-4,TGTGCCAGCAGTTTAGGTTCCTCCTATGGCTACACCTTC,CASSLGSSYGYTF
TRBJ2-1,NA,TRBD1,TRBV5-1,TGCGCCAGCAGCTTGGAAGGGACAGGCAAAACGAGGAATGAGCAGTTCTTC,CASSLEGTGKTRNEQFF
TRBJ1-1,NA,NA,TRBV11-1,TGTGCCAGCAGTCCTCCTTGGGGGGATGCTTTCTTT,CASSPPWGDAFF
TRBJ1-4,NA,TRBD1,TRBV5-1,TGCGCCAGCAGCCTCGGGACAGGGGCGGGTGAAAAACTGTTTTTT,CASSLGTGAGEKLFF
TRBJ1-5,NA,NA,TRBV4-2,TGTGCCAGCAGCCAAGAACCCGGGGTCGATCAGCCCCAGCATTTT,CASSQEPGVDQPQHF
TRBJ1-1,few,NA,TRBV12-3/TRBV12-4,TGTGCCAGCAGTTTATTCCCCCCTAGCGAAGCTTTCTTT,CASSLFPPSEAFF
TRBJ2-1,NA,TRBD1,TRBV5-5,TGTGCCAGCACAGGGGGACGCCCTGCCGGTGAGCAGTTCTTC,CASTGGRPAGEQFF
TRBJ2-4,few,TRBD1,TRBV28,TGTGCCAGCAGGGGACAGGGGAGAAACATTCAGTACTTC,CASRGQGRNIQYF
TRBJ1-5,NA,NA,TRBV6-5,TGTGCCAGCAGGCTTACAGGGTTCGGACAGCCCCAGCATTTT,CASRLTGFGQPQHF
TRBJ2-3,NA,NA,TRBV6-4,TGTGCCAGCAGTGCCGAGTCTAGCACAGATACGCAGTATTTT,CASSAESSTDTQYF
TRBJ1-5,NA,NA,TRBV28,TGTGCCAGCAGTACAGATAGCAATCAGCCCCAGCATTTT,CASSTDSNQPQHF
TRBJ2-6,NA,TRBD1,TRBV7-7,TGTGCCAGCAGCTCCCGGCCGGGACAGCTTAGCTCTGGGGCCAACGTCCTGACTTTC,CASSSRPGQLSSGANVLTF
TRBJ2-1,once,NA,TRBV7-3,TGTGCCAGCAGCTTAGATAGGGGCACCTACAATGAGCAGTTCTTC,CASSLDRGTYNEQFF
TRBJ1-5,few,NA,TRBV10-3,TGTGCCATCAGTTCCTCTGGACAAAGCAATCAGCCCCAGCATTTT,CAISSSGQSNQPQHF
TRBJ2-3,NA,NA,TRBV3-1/TRBV3-2,TGTGCCAGCAGCCAAGCAGGGTCAAATACGCAGTATTTT,CASSQAGSNTQYF
TRBJ1-2,NA,NA,TRBV7-8,TGTGCCAGCAGCTTAAGGGGGAATTGCACCTTC,CASSLRGNCTF
TRBJ2-7,NA,TRBD1,TRBV28,TGTGCCAGCAGTTCTTTCCAGACAGGGCATGAGTACTTC,CASSSFQTGHEYF
TRBJ1-1,few,NA,TRBV7-9,TGTGCCAGCAGCTTAATTTCAGGGAACACTGAAGCTTTCTTT,CASSLISGNTEAFF
TRBJ1-5,NA,NA,TRBV5-1,TGCGCCAGCAGCTTGGAGCCATACAGCAATCAGCCCCAGCATTTT,CASSLEPYSNQPQHF
TRBJ2-1,NA,TRBD2,TRBV3-1/TRBV3-2,TGTGCCAGCAGCCAAGACATGGGACTAGGAAATGAGCAGTTCTTC,CASSQDMGLGNEQFF
TRBJ1-1,NA,NA,TRBV15,TGTGCCACCAGCAGAGGTCGATCAGGGTCGGGGAACACTGAAGCTTTCTTT,CATSRGRSGSGNTEAFF
TRBJ1-1,NA,NA,TRBV30,TGTGCCTGGAGGTCCCAGATGAACACTGAAGCTTTCTTT,CAWRSQMNTEAFF
TRBJ2-7,NA,TRBD1,TRBV19,TGTGCCAGTAGTTTTAGTGGGACAGGAGTCTACGAGCAGTACTTC,CASSFSGTGVYEQYF
TRBJ1-6,few,TRBD1,TRBV4-1,TGCGCCAGCAGCCTCGCTACAGGGGGCGCCGGGACCTATAATTCACCCCTCCACTTT,CASSLATGGAGTYNSPLHF
TRBJ2-1,NA,TRBD1,TRBV24-1,TGTGCCACCAGTGATTCAGACAGGGTCAATGAGCAGTTCTTC,CATSDSDRVNEQFF
TRBJ2-3,NA,TRBD2,TRBV5-1,TGCGCCAGCAGCAAACAGCGGGGGGCGTCAGATACGCAGTATTTT,CASSKQRGASDTQYF
TRBJ1-3,NA,NA,TRBV5-6,TGTGCCAGCAGCTTCTTCTTTAGGGGCTCTGGAAACACCATATATTTT,CASSFFFRGSGNTIYF
TRBJ1-4,NA,TRBD1,TRBV5-1,TGCGCCAGCGGTCGGACAGGGGGCGATGAAAAACTGTTTTTT,CASGRTGGDEKLFF
TRBJ1-1,NA,NA,TRBV5-1,TGCGCCAGCAGGGTCCCGCGGGGGAACACTGAAGCTTTCTTT,CASRVPRGNTEAFF
TRBJ2-1,NA,NA,TRBV6-1,TGTGCCAGCAGTGATCAACTGAACTCCTACAATGAGCAGTTCTTC,CASSDQLNSYNEQFF
TRBJ1-1,NA,NA,TRBV4-1,TGCGCCACCGCTCTGACATCCACAACGCAAGCTTTCTTT,CATALTSTTQAFF
TRBJ1-1,NA,NA,TRBV12-3/TRBV12-4,TGTGCCAGCAGAGACCCTGGACAGCCCGAAGCTTTCTTT,CASRDPGQPEAFF
TRBJ2-7,NA,NA,TRBV28,TGTGCCAGCATGTCCGGGACATCACTCATCGAGCAGTACTTC,CASMSGTSLIEQYF
TRBJ2-7,NA,TRBD1,TRBV25-1,TGTGCCAGCAGTGAATATAAGTCAGGACAGGGTGGGGAGCAGTACTTC,CASSEYKSGQGGEQYF
TRBJ1-1,once,NA,TRBV30,TGTGCCTGGACCCTAGAGTTGGGCACTGAAGCTTTCTTT,CAWTLELGTEAFF
TRBJ1-1,NA,NA,TRBV7-2,TGTGCCAGCAGCTTAGAATCAGGGACTGAAGCTTTCTTT,CASSLESGTEAFF
TRBJ1-2,NA,TRBD1,TRBV18,TGTGCCAGCTCACCACTGGCAGGGGGCGACTATGGCTACACCTTC,CASSPLAGGDYGYTF
TRBJ1-5,NA,TRBD1,TRBV7-9,TGTGCCAGCAGCCCCAGGGGGCTGAGCAATCAGCCCCAGCATTTT,CASSPRGLSNQPQHF
TRBJ1-2,NA,NA,TRBV6-5,TGTGCCAGCAGTTACACGGGAAGGGATGGCTACACCTTC,CASSYTGRDGYTF
TRBJ2-2,NA,TRBD1,TRBV2,TGTGCCAGCAGACCCGGGACAGCGAACACCGGGGAGCTGTTTTTT,CASRPGTANTGELFF
TRBJ1-4,NA,NA,TRBV15,TGTGCCACCAGCAGAGATCAAGAAACAGGGCGGACAACTAATGAAAAACTGTTTTTT,CATSRDQETGRTTNEKLFF
TRBJ1-6,NA,NA,TRBV7-9,TGTGCCAGCAGCCCCACAGGGAATTCACCCCTCCACTTT,CASSPTGNSPLHF
TRBJ1-2,NA,NA,TRBV28,TGTGCCAGCAGTTTGGAACAGGGTTTTTATGGCTACACCTTC,CASSLEQGFYGYTF
TRBJ1-1,NA,NA,TRBV5-1,TGCGCCAGCAGCTTGGCAGGGTTTAACACTGAAGCTTTCTTT,CASSLAGFNTEAFF
TRBJ2-1,NA,NA,TRBV7-2,TGTGCCAGCAGCTTAAGTTCCACCTACTACAATGAGCAGTTCTTC,CASSLSSTYYNEQFF
TRBJ2-7,NA,TRBD2,TRBV6-6,TGTGCCAGCAGTTACTCCTCCGGGGGGGCAAACGAGCAGTACTTC,CASSYSSGGANEQYF
TRBJ1-2,once,NA,TRBV5-1,TGCGCCAGCGAAAAGGAGGTTGGGGATGGCTACACCTTC,CASEKEVGDGYTF
TRBJ2-1,NA,NA,TRBV3-1/TRBV3-2,TGTGCCAGCAGCCAAGCGCCAGGGAACTACAATGAGCAGTTCTTC,CASSQAPGNYNEQFF
TRBJ2-1,NA,TRBD2,TRBV28,TGTGCCAGCAGTTCCGCGGGACTAGCGGGGAACACAAATGAGCAGTTCTTC,CASSSAGLAGNTNEQFF
TRBJ1-6,NA,NA,TRBV27,TGTGCCAGCAGTAAAATGGAGGGCACCTATAATTCACCCCTCCACTTT,CASSKMEGTYNSPLHF
TRBJ1-2,NA,TRBD1,TRBV27,TGTGCCAGCAGTCGGGACAGGAAGATTGGCTACACCTTC,CASSRDRKIGYTF
TRBJ2-1,NA,TRBD2,TRBV30,TGTGCCTGGAGTAAGGGACTAGATGTCGATGAGCAGTTCTTC,CAWSKGLDVDEQFF
TRBJ1-5,NA,TRBD1,TRBV6-1,TGTGCCAGCAGTGGACAGGGAGGTAGTCTTAGCAATCAGCCCCAGCATTTT,CASSGQGGSLSNQPQHF